Shown below are 16 T cell receptor beta chains from a single sample sequenced in a study of T cells after posttransplantation cyclophosphamide. Sequencing was performed with immunoSEQ multiplex PCR; in TCRdb, only in-frame clones are kept and a portion is missing. There are under 15,000 clones in the sample, none observed a single time. Sequences were obtained from PBMCs. The receptors stem from a woman aged 40-49 years in good health, CMV-negative, and a related stem cell transplant donor.

At least ten counts were recorded for this clone. The chain links TRBV28 to TRBJ1-4; D might be TRBD1 (5 bases). This CDR3 is built from 15 residues. The germline V gene has CDR1 MDHEN and CDR2 SYDVKM. V was trimmed by 10 bases and J by 4 bases, leaving 19 bases between them. The CDR3 DNA sequence: TGTGCCACCTTAGGTGGGGCTGTCCGTAATGAAAAACTGTTTTTT. This sequence encodes CATLGGAVRNEKLFF.

This clone was counted at least ten times. The V and J genes are TRBV5-6 and TRBJ1-2, with D possibly being TRBD1 (5 bases). Trimming stripped 3 bases from V and 4 bases from J, with 7 bases between. CDR1 and CDR2 (germline): SGHDT, YYEEEE. There are 12 residues in the CDR3. CDR3 protein: CASSSDSYGYTF. The CDR3 nucleotides are TGTGCCAGCAGCTCTGACAGCTATGGCTACACCTTC.

This clone was seen ten or more times. V gene TRBV7-8 combines with J gene TRBJ2-7; possible D gene TRBD1, 6 bases. The V gene lost 6 bases and the J gene lost 3 bases, with 18 bases spanning the gap. Germline lookup yields CDR1 SGHVS and CDR2 FQNEAQ. The CDR3 is made up of 15 amino acids. DNA of the CDR3: TGTGCCAGCAGGGCAAAGATCGGACAGTACTACGAGCAGTACTTC. This translates into CASRAKIGQYYEQYF.

Ten or more counts support this clone. This rearrangement joins TRBV4-3 to TRBJ2-7; D is uncertain. Germline V gene lookup returns CDR1 LGHNA and CDR2 YSLEER. The CDR3 runs 14 residues. V lost 0 bases and J lost 3, with 9 bases in between. The CDR3 sequence: CASSQDWADYEQYF. The CDR3 nucleotides read TGCGCCAGCAGCCAAGATTGGGCAGACTACGAGCAGTACTTC.

This sequence joins TRBV7-6 and TRBJ1-2, with 8 bases aligning to TRBD1. This CDR3 is built from 15 residues. With V trimmed by 1 base and J by 8 bases, 9 bases remained unmatched. Germline lookup yields CDR1 SGHVS and CDR2 FNYEAQ. CDR3 DNA sequence: TGTGCCAGCAGCTTAGAGTCAGGGGGCCTGACGGGCTACACCTTC. Protein: CASSLESGGLTGYTF.

This clone has at least ten counts. The CDR3 loop is CASSPGAPQPQHF. The DNA for the CDR3 is TGTGCCAGCAGCCCAGGGGCCCCTCAGCCCCAGCATTTT. The chain combines TRBV2 with TRBJ1-5, with D perhaps matching TRBD1 (6 bases). V shed 6 bases and J shed 6 bases, with 12 bases lying between them. The CDR3 covers 13 residues. Germline CDR1 reads SNHLY; CDR2 reads FYNNEI. Full variable domain (rest looked up from reference TRBV2 and TRBJ1-5): EPEVTQTPSHQVTQMGQEVILRCVPISNHLYFYWYRQILGQKVEFLVSFYNNEISEKSEIFDDQFSVERPDGSNFTLKIRSTKLEDSAMYFCASSPGAPQPQHFGDGTRLSIL.

This clone was detected many times. The chain is built from TRBV5-8 and TRBJ2-1, with TRBD1 matching over 8 bases. The CDR3 is 14 amino acids. Unmatched junction bases numbered 4, after V lost 3 bases and J lost 5 bases. Germline-derived CDR1 and CDR2 are SGHTS and YDEGEE. In DNA, the CDR3 is TGTGCCAGCAGCTCCGGGACAGGACACAATGAGCAGTTCTTC. It translates to CASSSGTGHNEQFF.

The sample holds many counts of this clone. V is TRBV4-3 and J is TRBJ2-2; 11 bases match TRBD2. Trimming at V came to 4 bases and at J to 4 bases, leaving 8 bases not matched to a gene. The CDR3 contains 17 residues. CDR1 and CDR2 from the germline V gene are LGHNA and YSLEER. The CDR3, as DNA: TGCGCCAGCAGCCGGCAGACTAGCGGGATAACCACCGGGGAGCTGTTTTTT. Its protein product is CASSRQTSGITTGELFF.

This clone was recorded at least ten times. V is TRBV19 and J is TRBJ1-1; the match to TRBD1 covers 11 bases. V gave up 5 bases and J gave up 1 base; unmatched junction bases: 9. Per germline, CDR1 LNHDA and CDR2 SQIVND (reference sequence). The CDR3 is 17 residues long. Here the CDR3 DNA reads TGTGCCAGTAGTCCCGGACAGGGGGCTCCTTCGAACACTGAAGCTTTCTTT. Its translation: CASSPGQGAPSNTEAFF.

This clone was seen at least ten times. One junction end does not reproduce the germline sequence, and a read error may be involved. J is TRBJ1-1 and V is TRBV19; the D gene is possibly TRBD1 (6 bases). CDR3 size: 15 residues. CDR1 LNHDA and CDR2 SQIVND come from the germline V gene (reference sequence). The CDR3 is CASSIVAGANAEAFF. CDR3 DNA: TGTGCCAGTAGTATAGTCGCAGGGGCGAACGCTGAAGCTTTCTTT.

The V call is TRBV9, the J call TRBJ2-5; D may be TRBD2 (7 bases). This CDR3 comprises 14 residues. With 3 bases removed from V and 7 bases from J, the gap between germline ends came to 16 bases. From germline, CDR1 is SGDLS and CDR2 YYNGEE. The CDR3 DNA is TGTGCCAGCAGCGCAGTGGGGCGGGGGCTGACCCAGTACTTC. The encoded protein is CASSAVGRGLTQYF.

In this sample, this clone turned up many times. The chain couples TRBV19 to TRBJ2-1; TRBD2 aligns across 9 bases. V lost 9 bases to trimming and J lost 5 bases; unmatched junction nucleotides: 5. CDR1 is LNHDA, CDR2 SQIVND, per germline (reference sequence). This CDR3 spans 13 amino acids. As DNA, the CDR3 is TGTGCCAGCCTTAGCGGGAGCGACAATGAGCAGTTCTTC. Residues: CASLSGSDNEQFF.

At least ten counts were recorded for this clone. This chain joins TRBV18 and TRBJ2-3; D is uncertain. V lost 4 bases to trimming and J lost 5 bases, with 7 bases between them. There are 12 residues in the CDR3. CDR1 and CDR2 (germline): KGHSH, LQKENI. DNA of the CDR3: TGTGCCAGCTCACGCGTCGGAGATACGCAGTATTTT. Residues: CASSRVGDTQYF.

This clone was counted many times. The rearrangement uses TRBV11-2 and TRBJ1-4, with D maybe TRBD1 (5 bases). V was pared by 2 bases and J by 5 bases, with 18 bases between. Germline CDR1 reads SGHAT; CDR2 reads FQNNGV. The length of the CDR3 is 17 residues. CDR3 DNA sequence: TGTGCCAGCAGCTTAAGGGTTCGCGGACAATTAAATGAAAAACTGTTTTTT. Translated: CASSLRVRGQLNEKLFF.

This clone was counted at least ten times. The rearrangement links TRBV5-1 to TRBJ1-3; D is possibly TRBD1 (5 bases). There are 18 residues in the CDR3. V lost 2 bases and J 0 bases, leaving 18 bases between the germline ends. CDR1 and CDR2 (germline): SGHRS, YFSETQ. DNA for the CDR3: TGCGCCAGCAGCTTTATTGGCGGGGACGAATTCTCTGGAAACACCATATATTTT. It is translated as CASSFIGGDEFSGNTIYF. Full variable domain (remainder filled in from reference TRBV5-1 and TRBJ1-3): KAGVTQTPRYLIKTRGQQVTLSCSPISGHRSVSWYQQTPGQGLQFLFEYFSETQRNKGNFPGRFSGRQFSNSRSEMNVSTLELGDSALYLCASSFIGGDEFSGNTIYFGEGSWLTVV.

This clone was found many times. The chain combines TRBV24-1 with TRBJ2-3; 11 bases are shared with TRBD2. The V gene end was trimmed by 3 bases and the J gene end by 10 bases; junction bases not matched to a gene: 8. Germline V gives CDR1 KGHDR, CDR2 SFDVKD. CDR3 length: 15 residues. The CDR3 coding sequence is TGTGCCACCAGTGATGGGACTAGCGGCTCGAGGGCGCAGTATTTT. This gives the protein CATSDGTSGSRAQYF.